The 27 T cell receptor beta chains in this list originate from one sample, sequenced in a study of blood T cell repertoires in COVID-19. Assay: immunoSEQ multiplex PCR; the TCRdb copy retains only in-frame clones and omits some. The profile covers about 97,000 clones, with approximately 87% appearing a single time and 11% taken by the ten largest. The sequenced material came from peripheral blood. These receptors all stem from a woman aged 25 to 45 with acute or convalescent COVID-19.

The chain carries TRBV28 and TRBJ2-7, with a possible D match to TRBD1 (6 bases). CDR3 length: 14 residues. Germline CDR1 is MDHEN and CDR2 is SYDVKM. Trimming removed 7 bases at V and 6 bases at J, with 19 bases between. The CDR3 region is CASNPGHQISEQYF. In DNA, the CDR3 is TGTGCCAGCAACCCGGGACATCAAATCTCCGAGCAGTACTTC.

The CDR3 coding sequence is TGTGCCAGCAGTGACTATCAACAGGGAGCCCTCCACTTT. It encodes CASSDYQQGALHF. The chain recombines TRBV6-4 with TRBJ1-6, with D maybe TRBD1 (6 bases). CDR3 length: 13 amino acids. The germline CDR1 and CDR2 sequences are MRHNA and SNTAGT. The ends were cut back, 1 base at V and 14 bases at J, with 12 bases in the middle.

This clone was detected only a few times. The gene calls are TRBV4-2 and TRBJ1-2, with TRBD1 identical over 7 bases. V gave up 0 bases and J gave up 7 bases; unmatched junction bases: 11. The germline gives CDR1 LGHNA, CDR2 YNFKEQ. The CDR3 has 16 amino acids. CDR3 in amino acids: CASSQEEGQRWGGYTF. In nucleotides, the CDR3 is TGTGCCAGCAGCCAAGAGGAGGGACAGAGGTGGGGTGGCTACACCTTC.

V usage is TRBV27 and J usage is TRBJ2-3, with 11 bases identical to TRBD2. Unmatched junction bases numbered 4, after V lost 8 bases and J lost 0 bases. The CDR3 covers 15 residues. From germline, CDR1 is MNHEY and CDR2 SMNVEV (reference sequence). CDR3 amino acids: CASLGTSGSTDTQYF. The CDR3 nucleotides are TGTGCCAGCCTAGGGACTAGCGGAAGCACAGATACGCAGTATTTT.

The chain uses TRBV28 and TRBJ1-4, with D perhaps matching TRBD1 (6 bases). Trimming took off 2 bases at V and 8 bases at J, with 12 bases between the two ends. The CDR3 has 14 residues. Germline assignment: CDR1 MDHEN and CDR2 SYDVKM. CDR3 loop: CASSLERGWEKLFF. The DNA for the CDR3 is TGTGCCAGCAGTTTAGAGAGGGGGTGGGAAAAACTGTTTTTT.

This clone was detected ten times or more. CDR3 DNA: TGTGCCAGCTCACCGACAGGGGGCTACGAGCAGTACTTC. The encoded protein is CASSPTGGYEQYF. This chain links TRBV18 with TRBJ2-7, with 9 nucleotides matching TRBD1. CDR3 length: 13 amino acids. Losses at the gene ends were 3 bases for V and 3 bases for J; bases not matched to a gene: 0. CDR1 KGHSH and CDR2 LQKENI come from the germline V gene. The whole variable domain, remainder taken from reference TRBV18 and TRBJ2-7, is NAGVMQNPRHLVRRRGQEARLRCSPMKGHSHVYWYRQLPEEGLKFMVYLQKENIIDESGMPKERFSAEFPKEGPSILRIQQVVRGDSAAYFCASSPTGGYEQYFGPGTRLTVT.

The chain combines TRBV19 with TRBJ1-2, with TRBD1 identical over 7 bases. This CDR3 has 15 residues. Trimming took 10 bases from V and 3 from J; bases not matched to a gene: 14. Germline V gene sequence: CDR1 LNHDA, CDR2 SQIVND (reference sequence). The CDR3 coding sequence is TGTGCCACCAGTATAGGAGGGGGCGAGGACTATGGCTACACCTTC. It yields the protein CATSIGGGEDYGYTF.

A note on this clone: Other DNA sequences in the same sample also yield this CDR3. The CDR3 region has the DNA TGTGCCAGTAGTATTGGACAGAAAGCTTTCTTT. Translated, it gives CASSIGQKAFF. This sequence joins TRBV19 and TRBJ1-1, with D tentatively TRBD1 (6 bases). The CDR3 length is 11 residues. Trimming took off 3 bases at V and 9 bases at J, with 8 bases between the two ends. The V gene's germline CDR1 is LNHDA and CDR2 SQIVND (reference sequence).

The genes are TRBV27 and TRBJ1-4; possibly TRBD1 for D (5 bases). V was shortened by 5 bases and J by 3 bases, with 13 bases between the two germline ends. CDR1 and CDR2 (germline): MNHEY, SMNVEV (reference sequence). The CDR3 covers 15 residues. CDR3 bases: TGTGCCAGCAGTACTCGACAGATCGCTAATGAAAAACTGTTTTTT. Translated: CASSTRQIANEKLFF.

The CDR3, as DNA: TGTGCCAGCAGCCGCGACAGATACAATGGCTACACCTTC. This codes for CASSRDRYNGYTF. The gene calls are TRBV7-2 and TRBJ1-2, with D possibly being TRBD1 (5 bases). Germline CDR1 reads SGHTA; CDR2 reads FQGNSA. The CDR3 contains 13 residues. Trimming removed 5 bases from V and 6 bases from J, with 13 bases in between. Variable domain in full (rest from reference TRBV7-2 and TRBJ1-2): GAGVSQSPSNKVTEKGKDVELRCDPISGHTALYWYRQSLGQGLEFLIYFQGNSAPDKSGLPSDRFSAERTGGSVSTLTIQRTQQEDSAVYLCASSRDRYNGYTFGSGTRLTVV.

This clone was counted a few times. The CDR3 nucleotides are TGTGCCACCAGCAGAGATCCACAGGGAAGCAATCAGCCCCAGCATTTT. Its translation is CATSRDPQGSNQPQHF. The chain combines TRBV15 with TRBJ1-5, with D possibly matching TRBD1 (6 bases). The CDR3 covers 16 residues. Germline V CDR1 and CDR2: LNHNV, YYDKDF (reference sequence). V was shortened by 0 bases and J by 1 base, with 10 bases between the two germline ends.

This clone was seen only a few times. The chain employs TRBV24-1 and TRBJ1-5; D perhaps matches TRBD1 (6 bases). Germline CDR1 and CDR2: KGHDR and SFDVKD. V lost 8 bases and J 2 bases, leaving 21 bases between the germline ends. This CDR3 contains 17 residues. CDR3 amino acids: CATKGVYGVFGNQPQHF. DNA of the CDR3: TGTGCCACCAAGGGGGTGTACGGAGTTTTTGGCAATCAGCCCCAGCATTTT.

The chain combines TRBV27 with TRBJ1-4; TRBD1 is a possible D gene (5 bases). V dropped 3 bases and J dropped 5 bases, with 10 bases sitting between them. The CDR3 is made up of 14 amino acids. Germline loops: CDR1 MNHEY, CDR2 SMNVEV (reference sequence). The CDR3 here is CASSFGGGNEKLFF. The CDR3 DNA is TGTGCCAGCAGTTTCGGGGGGGGAAATGAAAAACTGTTTTTT.

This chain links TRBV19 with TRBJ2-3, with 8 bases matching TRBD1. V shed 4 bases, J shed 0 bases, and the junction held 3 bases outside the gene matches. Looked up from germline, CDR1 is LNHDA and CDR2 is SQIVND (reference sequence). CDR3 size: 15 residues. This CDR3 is CASSTWTGSTDTQYF. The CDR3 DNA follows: TGTGCCAGTAGTACCTGGACAGGGAGCACAGATACGCAGTATTTT.

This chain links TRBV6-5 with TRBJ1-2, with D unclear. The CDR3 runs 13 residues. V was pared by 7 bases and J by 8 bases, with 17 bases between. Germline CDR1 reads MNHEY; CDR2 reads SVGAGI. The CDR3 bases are TGTGCCAGCATCAACACCTGGGCGGGCGGCTACACCTTC. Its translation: CASINTWAGGYTF.

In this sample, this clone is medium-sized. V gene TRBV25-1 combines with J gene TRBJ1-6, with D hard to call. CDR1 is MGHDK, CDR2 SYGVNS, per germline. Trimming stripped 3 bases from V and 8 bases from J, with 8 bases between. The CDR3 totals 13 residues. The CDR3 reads CASSDFGDSPLHF. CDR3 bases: TGTGCCAGCAGTGACTTCGGGGATTCACCCCTCCACTTT.

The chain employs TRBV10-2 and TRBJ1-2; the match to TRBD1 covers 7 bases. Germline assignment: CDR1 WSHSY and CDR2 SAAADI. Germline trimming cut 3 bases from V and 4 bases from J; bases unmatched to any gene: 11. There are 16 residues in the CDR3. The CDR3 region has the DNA TGCGCCAGCAGTGACCTTAAAGAGGCAGGGGGCTATGGCTACACCTTC. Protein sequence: CASSDLKEAGGYGYTF.

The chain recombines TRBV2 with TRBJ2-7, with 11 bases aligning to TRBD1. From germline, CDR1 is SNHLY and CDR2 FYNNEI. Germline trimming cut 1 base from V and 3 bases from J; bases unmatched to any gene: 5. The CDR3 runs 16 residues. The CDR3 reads CASSEVKGQGDYEQYF. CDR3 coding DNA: TGTGCCAGCAGTGAAGTAAAGGGACAGGGGGACTACGAGCAGTACTTC.

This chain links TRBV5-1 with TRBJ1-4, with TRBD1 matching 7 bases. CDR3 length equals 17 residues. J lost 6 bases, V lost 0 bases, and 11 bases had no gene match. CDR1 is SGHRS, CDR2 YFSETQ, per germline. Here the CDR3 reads CASSLASYRGRDEKLFF. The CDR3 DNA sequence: TGCGCCAGCAGCTTGGCATCCTACAGGGGAAGGGATGAAAAACTGTTTTTT.

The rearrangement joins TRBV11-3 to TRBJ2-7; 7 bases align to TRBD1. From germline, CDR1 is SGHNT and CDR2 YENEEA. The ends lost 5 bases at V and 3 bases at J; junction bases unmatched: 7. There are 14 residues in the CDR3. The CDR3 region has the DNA TGTGCCAGCAGCCCAAGGGACAGCCTCTACGAGCAGTACTTC. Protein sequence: CASSPRDSLYEQYF.

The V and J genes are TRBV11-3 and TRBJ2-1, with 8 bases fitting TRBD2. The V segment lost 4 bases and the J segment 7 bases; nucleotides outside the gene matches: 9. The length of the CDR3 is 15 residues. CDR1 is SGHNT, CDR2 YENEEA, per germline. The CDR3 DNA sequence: TGTGCCAGCAGCTACGCGGGACTAGGGACAAATGAGCAGTTCTTC. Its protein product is CASSYAGLGTNEQFF.

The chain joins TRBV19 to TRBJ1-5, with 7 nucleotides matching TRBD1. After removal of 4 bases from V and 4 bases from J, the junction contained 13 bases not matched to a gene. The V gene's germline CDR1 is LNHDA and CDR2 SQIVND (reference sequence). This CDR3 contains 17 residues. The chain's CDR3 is CASSTMLLRDRNQPQHF. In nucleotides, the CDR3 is TGTGCCAGTAGTACTATGCTTCTCAGGGACAGAAATCAGCCCCAGCATTTT.

The CDR3 DNA follows: TGTGCTAGTGGTTTCGGGTCCTTACAAGAGACCCAGTACTTC. Its protein product is CASGFGSLQETQYF. V usage is TRBV12-5 and J usage is TRBJ2-5; no clear D. CDR3 size: 14 residues. CDR1 LGHNT and CDR2 FRNRAP come from the germline V gene. V lost 3 bases and J lost 2, with 10 bases in between.

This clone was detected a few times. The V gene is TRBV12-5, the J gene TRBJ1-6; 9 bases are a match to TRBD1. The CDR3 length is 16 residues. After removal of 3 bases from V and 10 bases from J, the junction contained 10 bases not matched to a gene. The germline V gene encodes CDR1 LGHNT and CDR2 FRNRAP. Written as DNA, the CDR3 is TGTGCTAGTGGTTTTTTCCGGGACAGGGAGCTCTCACCCCTCCACTTT. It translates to CASGFFRDRELSPLHF.

The CDR3 sequence: CASSSKPGQGNENTIYF. The DNA for the CDR3 is TGCGCCAGCAGCTCGAAGCCCGGACAGGGGAACGAAAACACCATATATTTT. The chain employs TRBV5-1 and TRBJ1-3, with 9 nucleotides matching TRBD1. The CDR3 totals 17 residues. V was clipped by 3 bases and J by 6 bases; unmatched bases: 13. Germline loops: CDR1 SGHRS, CDR2 YFSETQ.

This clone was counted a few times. Here the CDR3 reads CASSLVASDTQYF. The DNA for the CDR3 is TGTGCCAGCAGCTTAGTGGCATCAGATACGCAGTATTTT. The rearrangement uses TRBV7-3 and TRBJ2-3, with D unresolved. The CDR3 loop spans 13 amino acids. V was shortened by 2 bases and J by 4 bases, with 7 bases between the two germline ends. Germline V CDR1 and CDR2: SGHTA, FQGTGA.

CDR3 DNA sequence: TGTGCCAGCAGCCAAGATCGACGGCGGGAGACCCAGTACTTC. It codes for CASSQDRRRETQYF. The rearrangement joins TRBV4-2 to TRBJ2-5; D unresolved. Germline V gene data show CDR1 as LGHNA and CDR2 as YNFKEQ. Trimming removed 0 bases from V and 5 bases from J, with 10 bases in between. CDR3 size: 14 residues.